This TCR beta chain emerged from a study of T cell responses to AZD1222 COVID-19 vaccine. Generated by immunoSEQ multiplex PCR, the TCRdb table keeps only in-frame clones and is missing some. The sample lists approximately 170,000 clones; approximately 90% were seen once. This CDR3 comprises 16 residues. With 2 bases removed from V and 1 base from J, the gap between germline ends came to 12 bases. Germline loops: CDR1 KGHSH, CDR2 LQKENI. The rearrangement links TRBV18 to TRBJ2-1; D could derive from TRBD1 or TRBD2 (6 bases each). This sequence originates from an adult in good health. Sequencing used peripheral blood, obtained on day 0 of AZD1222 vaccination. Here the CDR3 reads CASSPGGRGSYNEQFF. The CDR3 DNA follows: TGTGCCAGCTCACCAGGGGGGCGCGGGTCCTACAATGAGCAGTTCTTC.